The 14 T cell receptor beta chains in this list originate from one sample, sequenced in a study of T cell changes during pregnancy in multiple sclerosis. Assay used: immunoSEQ multiplex PCR; TCRdb lists only in-frame clones, some missing. Here the sample spans approximately 130,000 clones, roughly 95% being singletons. This material consisted of peripheral blood, taken after pregnancy. The source is a female donor with multiple sclerosis, enrolled in a pregnancy study.

The J gene is TRBJ2-1, the V gene TRBV18; TRBD1 might be the D (7 bases). V was pared by 6 bases and J by 5 bases, with 20 bases between. CDR1 KGHSH and CDR2 LQKENI come from the germline V gene. The CDR3 loop spans 16 amino acids. DNA of the CDR3: TGTGCCAGCTCCCCGCGGCCAGGGGGAGGAAACAATGAGCAGTTCTTC. Its protein product is CASSPRPGGGNNEQFF.

The genes are TRBV15 and TRBJ1-3; 9 bases align to TRBD1. This CDR3 comprises 16 residues. V lost 0 bases, J lost 5 bases, and 5 bases stayed unmatched. Germline V gene data show CDR1 as LNHNV and CDR2 as YYDKDF (reference sequence). The CDR3: CATSRDWGTGRNTIYF. The CDR3 region has the DNA TGTGCCACCAGCAGAGATTGGGGGACAGGGAGAAACACCATATATTTT.

The chain carries TRBV29-1 and TRBJ2-7, with 7 nucleotides matching TRBD1. The CDR3 is made up of 13 amino acids. The V and J ends lost 5 bases and 2 bases, in that order; junction bases with no gene match: 6. CDR1 SQVTM and CDR2 ANQGSEA come from the germline V gene. The CDR3 region is CSVRQGSAYEQYF. As DNA, the CDR3 is TGCAGCGTTCGACAGGGTTCGGCCTACGAGCAGTACTTC.

The chain couples TRBV4-1 to TRBJ2-7, with 7 bases fitting TRBD1. With 0 bases clipped from V and 5 bases from J, the junction kept 16 bases outside the gene matches. CDR3 size: 18 residues. Germline V gives CDR1 MGHRA, CDR2 YSYEKL. DNA of the CDR3: TGCGCCAGCAGCCAAGATATTCGAACCGACAGGGTAAGAGACGAGCAGTACTTC. Translated: CASSQDIRTDRVRDEQYF.

This chain connects TRBV6-1 to TRBJ2-1; 8 nucleotides align to TRBD2. CDR1 MNHNS and CDR2 SASEGT come from the germline V gene. The ends lost 5 bases at V and 5 bases at J; junction bases unmatched: 2. The CDR3 loop spans 13 amino acids. The CDR3 DNA follows: TGTGCCAGCAGTAAGGGACTAGACAATGAGCAGTTCTTC. It yields the protein CASSKGLDNEQFF.

V and J are TRBV7-3 and TRBJ2-3, with 7 bases lining up with TRBD2. In germline, CDR1 is SGHTA, CDR2 FQGTGA. Trimming cost V 5 bases and J 4 bases; bases outside gene matches: 18. The CDR3 runs 18 residues. Written as DNA, the CDR3 is TGTGCCAGCAGCCCATACGGAAGGGGCGGGAGAAAATCAGATACGCAGTATTTT. The encoded protein is CASSPYGRGGRKSDTQYF.

The chain links TRBV2 to TRBJ2-7; TRBD2 agrees at 8 bases. CDR1 SNHLY and CDR2 FYNNEI come from the germline V gene. J was trimmed by 1 base and V by 8 bases; bases with no gene match: 10. The CDR3 is 15 residues long. The CDR3 loop is CASGTPAGVSYEQYF. The CDR3 DNA reads as TGTGCCAGCGGAACCCCAGCGGGAGTTTCCTACGAGCAGTACTTC.

V gene TRBV6-6 combines with J gene TRBJ1-4; no reliable D call. The V and J ends lost 3 bases and 3 bases respectively, with 8 bases between them. Germline lookup yields CDR1 MNHNY and CDR2 SVGAGI (reference sequence). The CDR3 extends over 14 amino acids. CDR3 DNA: TGTGCCAGCAGTTATAGAGGGCCTAATGAAAAACTGTTTTTT. Protein product: CASSYRGPNEKLFF.

V is TRBV15 and J is TRBJ2-7, with 8 bases fitting TRBD2. The CDR3 length is 15 residues. Germline lookup yields CDR1 LNHNV and CDR2 YYDKDF (reference sequence). The V gene end was trimmed by 0 bases and the J gene end by 4 bases; junction bases not matched to a gene: 5. The CDR3 bases are TGTGCCACCAGCAGAGATCCAGCGGGAGTTTACGAGCAGTACTTC. Encoded protein: CATSRDPAGVYEQYF.

The chain recombines TRBV7-3 with TRBJ1-5; D is ambiguous. V was cut by 11 bases and J by 2 bases, with 16 bases left in between. CDR3 length equals 14 residues. The germline CDR1 and CDR2 sequences are SGHTA and FQGTGA. Here the CDR3 reads CAGGGERGNQPQHF. Written as DNA, the CDR3 is TGTGCCGGCGGTGGAGAGCGGGGCAATCAGCCCCAGCATTTT.

This rearrangement joins TRBV19 to TRBJ2-7, with D possibly being TRBD1 (5 bases). The germline CDR1 and CDR2 sequences are LNHDA and SQIVND (reference sequence). The CDR3 totals 13 residues. V gave up 5 bases and J gave up 2 bases, with 10 bases separating them. The CDR3 sequence: CASSQGWAYEQYF. The CDR3 DNA is TGTGCCAGTAGTCAGGGTTGGGCCTACGAGCAGTACTTC. The full variable domain, with the rest looked up from reference TRBV19 and TRBJ2-7, is DGGITQSPKYLFRKEGQNVTLSCEQNLNHDAMYWYRQDPGQGLRLIYYSQIVNDFQKGDIAEGYSVSREKKESFPLTVTSAQKNPTAFYLCASSQGWAYEQYFGPGTRLTVT.

J is TRBJ2-2 and V is TRBV7-9; 9 bases fit TRBD1. Germline lookup yields CDR1 SEHNR and CDR2 FQNEAQ (reference sequence). V gave up 2 bases and J gave up 7 bases; unmatched junction bases: 8. The CDR3 is made up of 16 amino acids. CDR3 loop: CASSLRTGVADGELFF. The CDR3 DNA reads as TGTGCCAGCAGCTTAAGGACAGGGGTAGCTGACGGGGAGCTGTTTTTT.

The rearrangement joins TRBV7-3 to TRBJ2-1, with 10 bases that match TRBD2. The CDR3 is made up of 15 amino acids. Looked up from germline, CDR1 is SGHTA and CDR2 is FQGTGA. V lost 5 bases to trimming and J lost 8 bases; unmatched junction nucleotides: 9. CDR3 in amino acids: CASSPVAGGGDEQFF. CDR3 nucleotides: TGTGCCAGCAGCCCTGTAGCGGGAGGAGGAGATGAGCAGTTCTTC. The full variable domain, its missing parts supplied by reference TRBV7-3 and TRBJ2-1, is GAGVSQTPSNKVTEKGKYVELRCDPISGHTALYWYRQSLGQGPEFLIYFQGTGAADDSGLPNDRFFAVRPEGSVSTLKIQRTERGDSAVYLCASSPVAGGGDEQFFGPGTRLTVL.

V gene TRBV9 combines with J gene TRBJ2-7, with TRBD2 matching 11 bases. V was pared by 7 bases and J by 4 bases, with 1 base of the junction left unmatched. Germline values: CDR1 SGDLS, CDR2 YYNGEE. This CDR3 is built from 12 residues. The CDR3 reads CASGTSGYEQYF. In DNA form, the CDR3 reads TGTGCCAGCGGGACTAGCGGTTACGAGCAGTACTTC.